Sequencing of this T cell receptor beta chain was carried out in a study of T-cell reconstitution after alpha-beta-depleted transplantation in children. Broader study findings: As was reported, about two months after transplant, alpha-beta T cells came from several hundred expanded graft clones. Certain patients had high TCRbeta diversity at day 60, and it came from recipient T cells and thymic progenitors that survived. After one year, T-cell counts and TCRbeta diversity mostly came from new T cells.

The CDR3 is 14 amino acids. Germline CDR1 reads SQVTM; CDR2 reads ANQGSEA. Deletions cut 5 bases from V and 2 bases from J, with 16 bases between. This clonotype appeared many times. Its antigen is undetermined. The authors prepared the TCRbeta library with unique molecular identifiers. One entry per CDR3 protein, called by TCRdb with MiXCR from the PCR reads. This table holds hundreds of thousands of distinct CDR3 sequences, around 13% found once. This TCR was sampled from a girl under 10 years old with congenital amegakaryocytic thrombocytopenia, due to receive a stem cell transplant. The material sequenced was PBMCs, taken before TCRalphabeta/CD19-depleted stem cell transplant. The chain uses TRBV29-1 and TRBJ2-7; D possibly corresponds to TRBD2 (5 bases). The CDR3 DNA sequence: TGCAGCGTTCTGTGGCGCGGGCCTGCCTACGAGCAGTACTTC. Its translation: CSVLWRGPAYEQYF.